Listed here are 32 T cell receptor beta chains from one sample, sequenced in a study of siplizumab effects on memory and regulatory T cells. TCRdb's copy holds only in-frame clones and misses some; the assay was immunoSEQ multiplex PCR. The repertoire has around 100,000 clones, 91% of them found once; the top ten carry 0.15%. Input material: CD4+ T cells sorted from blood. Source of these receptors: a human donor in good health.

This chain uses TRBV15 with TRBJ1-2; perhaps TRBD1 as D (6 bases). Germline V gene lookup returns CDR1 LNHNV and CDR2 YYDKDF (reference sequence). The CDR3 covers 14 residues. Trimming shortened V by 3 bases and J by 8 bases, and 16 bases separated the two germline ends. The CDR3 bases are TGTGCCACCAGCAGGTTACAGGGAAAGATCGGCTACACCTTC. Its protein product is CATSRLQGKIGYTF.

This clone appeared a single time. The J gene is TRBJ2-1, the V gene TRBV6-1; D perhaps matches TRBD1 (6 bases). Germline V gene sequence: CDR1 MNHNS, CDR2 SASEGT. Trimming shortened V by 6 bases and J by 6 bases, and 12 bases separated the two germline ends. The CDR3 is 13 amino acids. The CDR3 DNA sequence: TGTGCCAGCAGCCATGAAGGGGGCAATGAGCAGTTCTTC. Protein sequence: CASSHEGGNEQFF.

The chain's CDR3 is CSARTSTDQPQHF. CDR3 nucleotides: TGCAGCGCAAGGACATCGACTGATCAGCCCCAGCATTTT. The chain joins TRBV29-1 to TRBJ1-5; D perhaps matches TRBD1 (5 bases). Trimming stripped 7 bases from V and 5 bases from J, with 15 bases between. Germline V CDR1 and CDR2: SQVTM, ANQGSEA. The CDR3 contains 13 residues.

In this sample, this clone turned up once. The chain recombines TRBV6-1 with TRBJ2-1; 8 bases line up with TRBD2. Per germline, CDR1 MNHNS and CDR2 SASEGT. Trimming cost V 8 bases and J 12 bases; bases outside gene matches: 9. The CDR3 totals 12 residues. CDR3 in DNA: TGTGCCAGCCATCGGGGGGGGTTTGCGCAGTTCTTC. This translates into CASHRGGFAQFF.

The chain joins TRBV9 to TRBJ2-4; D is perhaps TRBD1 (6 bases). The CDR3 extends over 15 amino acids. Germline V gene data show CDR1 as SGDLS and CDR2 as YYNGEE. V was clipped by 10 bases and J by 0 bases, with 17 bases between them. The CDR3 region is CASTPGEIAKNIQYF. For the CDR3, the DNA is TGTGCCTCGACACCAGGGGAGATAGCCAAAAACATTCAGTACTTC.

This chain links TRBV7-2 with TRBJ2-5; D uncertain. Trimming left V 1 base short and J 5 bases short, with 14 bases between. Per the germline V gene, CDR1 is SGHTA and CDR2 is FQGNSA. The CDR3 consists of 15 residues. The CDR3 sequence is CASSLGGRLWETQYF. The CDR3 nucleotides are TGTGCCAGCAGCTTAGGCGGTAGGCTTTGGGAGACCCAGTACTTC.

V usage is TRBV28 and J usage is TRBJ2-7, with 7 bases lining up with TRBD1. CDR3 length: 15 amino acids. Trimming removed 5 bases from V and 6 bases from J; junction bases left unmatched: 13. Germline V gene sequence: CDR1 MDHEN, CDR2 SYDVKM. The CDR3, as DNA: TGTGCCAGCAGTACCCACCGGACAGGCCCTCTCGAGCAGTACTTC. Its protein is CASSTHRTGPLEQYF.

Only one count was recorded for this clone. This rearrangement joins TRBV5-4 to TRBJ2-1; perhaps TRBD2 as D (5 bases). The germline V gene encodes CDR1 SGHNT and CDR2 YYREEE (reference sequence). Trimming shortened V by 4 bases and J by 7 bases, and 9 bases separated the two germline ends. This CDR3 region has 12 residues. The CDR3 DNA is TGTGCCAGCAGCCCCGGGGAGAATGAGCAGTTCTTC. Amino acids: CASSPGENEQFF.

The J gene is TRBJ2-1, the V gene TRBV13; TRBD2 agrees at 7 bases. CDR3 length: 17 residues. Per germline, CDR1 PRHDT and CDR2 FYEKMQ (reference sequence). V dropped 4 bases and J dropped 4; count of bases not matched to a gene: 13. CDR3 DNA sequence: TGTGCCAGCAGCTCGTACCTCTACCGGGGGGATTACAATGAGCAGTTCTTC. Its translation is CASSSYLYRGDYNEQFF. Based on the CDR3 plus reference TRBV13 and TRBJ2-1, the full variable domain is AAGVIQSPRHLIKEKRETATLKCYPIPRHDTVYWYQQGPGQDPQFLISFYEKMQSDKGSIPDRFSAQQFSDYHSELNMSSLELGDSALYFCASSSYLYRGDYNEQFFGPGTRLTVL.

This chain uses TRBV19 with TRBJ2-3; D not resolved. Germline V lookup: CDR1 LNHDA, CDR2 SQIVND (reference sequence). V gave up 6 bases and J gave up 11 bases, with 21 bases separating them. This CDR3 region has 14 residues. The CDR3 sequence: CASSDVLTRSQQYF. The CDR3 DNA follows: TGTGCCAGTAGCGACGTACTAACCCGAAGTCAGCAGTATTTT.

The chain links TRBV9 to TRBJ1-6, with D uncertain. V lost 0 bases and J 5 bases, leaving 3 bases between the germline ends. Germline loops: CDR1 SGDLS, CDR2 YYNGEE. This CDR3 is 13 amino acids long. This CDR3 reads CASSVVDNSPLHF. The CDR3 DNA sequence: TGTGCCAGCAGCGTAGTGGATAATTCACCCCTCCACTTT.

This clone was observed a single time. The chain uses TRBV6-5 and TRBJ2-7, with TRBD1 matching 9 bases. Germline lookup yields CDR1 MNHEY and CDR2 SVGAGI. V dropped 4 bases and J dropped 6; count of bases not matched to a gene: 7. This CDR3 has 14 amino acids. The CDR3, as DNA: TGTGCCAGCAGTTCGTCCCGGGACAGGGCCGAGCAGTACTTC. This gives the protein CASSSSRDRAEQYF.

The chain links TRBV25-1 to TRBJ1-6; D is possibly TRBD1 (5 bases). The CDR3 runs 15 residues. Trimming took 6 bases from V and 5 from J, leaving 14 bases between them. The germline V gene encodes CDR1 MGHDK and CDR2 SYGVNS. The CDR3 region is CASSRPRGDNSPLHF. The CDR3 DNA sequence: TGTGCCAGCAGCCGACCGCGGGGGGATAATTCACCCCTCCACTTT. The whole variable domain, filled in from reference TRBV25-1 and TRBJ1-6, reads EADIYQTPRYLVIGTGKKITLECSQTMGHDKMYWYQQDPGMELHLIHYSYGVNSTEKGDLSSESTVSRIRTEHFPLTLESARPSHTSQYLCASSRPRGDNSPLHFGNGTRLTVT.

In its sample, this clone was seen once. This rearrangement joins TRBV4-1 to TRBJ1-3; D is undetermined. Germline values: CDR1 MGHRA, CDR2 YSYEKL. The CDR3 runs to 16 residues. V was clipped by 1 base and J by 2 bases, with 12 bases between them. Here the CDR3 DNA reads TGCGCCAGCAGCCAAGGAGTTGGTACTGCTGGAAACACCATATATTTT. This sequence encodes CASSQGVGTAGNTIYF.

The chain carries TRBV28 and TRBJ1-2; 10 nucleotides agree with TRBD1. The germline gives CDR1 MDHEN, CDR2 SYDVKM. After removal of 3 bases from V and 2 bases from J, the junction contained 3 bases not matched to a gene. The CDR3 has 15 residues. CDR3 nucleotide sequence: TGTGCCAGCAGTTTCCCGGGACAGGGGAACTATGGCTACACCTTC. Amino acid sequence: CASSFPGQGNYGYTF.

V usage is TRBV5-1 and J usage is TRBJ2-7; a possible D gene is TRBD1 (6 bases). The CDR3 is 14 amino acids. Germline loops: CDR1 SGHRS, CDR2 YFSETQ. Trimming took 1 base from V and 6 from J, leaving 14 bases between them. DNA of the CDR3: TGCGCCAGCAGCTTGTTCGCAGGGGCAAGCGAGCAGTACTTC. Residues: CASSLFAGASEQYF. The variable domain in full, completed from reference TRBV5-1 and TRBJ2-7, reads KAGVTQTPRYLIKTRGQQVTLSCSPISGHRSVSWYQQTPGQGLQFLFEYFSETQRNKGNFPGRFSGRQFSNSRSEMNVSTLELGDSALYLCASSLFAGASEQYFGPGTRLTVT.

This chain joins TRBV7-6 and TRBJ2-3, with 9 bases identical to TRBD1. Germline V gene lookup returns CDR1 SGHVS and CDR2 FNYEAQ. V lost 1 base to trimming and J lost 1 base; unmatched junction nucleotides: 6. This CDR3 contains 17 residues. The CDR3: CASSLVGRDRGTDTQYF. CDR3 DNA sequence: TGTGCCAGCAGCTTAGTCGGTAGGGACAGGGGCACAGATACGCAGTATTTT.

V usage is TRBV27 and J usage is TRBJ2-4; 11 bases are shared with TRBD1. The V segment lost 6 bases and the J segment 6 bases; nucleotides outside the gene matches: 4. The CDR3 extends over 14 amino acids. The germline gives CDR1 MNHEY, CDR2 SMNVEV (reference sequence). The CDR3 spells CASRAGTGGNIQYF. CDR3 nucleotides: TGTGCCAGCAGGGCCGGGACAGGGGGAAACATTCAGTACTTC.

In the case of this clone: This sample includes further DNA sequences coding for the same CDR3. CDR3: CASSVDRGEQYF. CDR3 nucleotides: TGTGCCAGCAGCGTAGATCGGGGCGAGCAGTACTTC. The chain joins TRBV9 to TRBJ2-7, with D possibly matching TRBD2 (5 bases). V lost 0 bases and J 6 bases, leaving 7 bases between the germline ends. The CDR3 has 12 residues. Germline V lookup: CDR1 SGDLS, CDR2 YYNGEE.

V and J are TRBV9 and TRBJ2-2, with unresolved D. CDR1 and CDR2 from the germline V gene are SGDLS and YYNGEE. This CDR3 has 14 amino acids. The V end was cut by 0 bases, the J end by 2 bases, with 5 bases between. For the CDR3, the DNA is TGTGCCAGCAGCGTAGTCAGTAACACCGGGGAGCTGTTTTTT. Protein sequence: CASSVVSNTGELFF.

The V call is TRBV5-6, the J call TRBJ2-5, with 13 nucleotides matching TRBD2. V lost 3 bases to trimming and J lost 2 bases; unmatched junction nucleotides: 1. The germline gives CDR1 SGHDT, CDR2 YYEEEE. The CDR3 covers 15 residues. CDR3 DNA sequence: TGTGCCAGCAGCTGGGGACTAGCGGGGCAAGAGACCCAGTACTTC. Its translation is CASSWGLAGQETQYF.

This chain connects TRBV29-1 to TRBJ1-1, with D unclear. Trimming pared 4 bases from V and 3 bases from J, leaving 9 bases between. Germline V CDR1 and CDR2: SQVTM, ANQGSEA. The CDR3 is 12 residues long. CDR3 amino acids: CSVAGSYTEAFF. In DNA, the CDR3 is TGCAGCGTTGCGGGCAGCTACACTGAAGCTTTCTTT.

The V call is TRBV28, the J call TRBJ1-6, with D maybe TRBD1 (6 bases). The CDR3 contains 15 residues. The germline V gene has CDR1 MDHEN and CDR2 SYDVKM. Trimming cost V 5 bases and J 7 bases, with 15 bases left between them. DNA for the CDR3: TGTGCCAGCAGTCGTGACAGGACGGGAAATTCACCCCTCCACTTT. It is translated as CASSRDRTGNSPLHF.

The rearrangement uses TRBV11-3 and TRBJ2-5, with TRBD2 as a possible D gene (5 bases). The CDR3 has 13 residues. V lost 5 bases to trimming and J lost 5 bases, with 12 bases between them. Germline lookup yields CDR1 SGHNT and CDR2 YENEEA. CDR3 sequence (DNA): TGTGCCAGCAGCGCACTAGAACAGGAGACCCAGTACTTC. Translated, it gives CASSALEQETQYF.

The chain is built from TRBV19 and TRBJ1-2; 9 bases align to TRBD1. The ends lost 2 bases at V and 2 bases at J; junction bases unmatched: 3. CDR1 and CDR2 (germline): LNHDA, SQIVND (reference sequence). This CDR3 comprises 15 residues. The CDR3 sequence is CASSINRGPNYGYTF. In nucleotides, the CDR3 is TGTGCCAGTAGTATAAACAGGGGGCCGAACTATGGCTACACCTTC. Full variable domain (missing parts from reference TRBV19 and TRBJ1-2): DGGITQSPKYLFRKEGQNVTLSCEQNLNHDAMYWYRQDPGQGLRLIYYSQIVNDFQKGDIAEGYSVSREKKESFPLTVTSAQKNPTAFYLCASSINRGPNYGYTFGSGTRLTVV.

J is TRBJ2-1 and V is TRBV30; D not certain. Trimming removed 2 bases from V and 7 bases from J, with 9 bases in between. CDR1 is GTSNPN, CDR2 SVGIG, per germline (reference sequence). CDR3 length: 12 amino acids. The CDR3 region has the DNA TGTGCCTGGAGTCCGGCGGAGAATGAGCAGTTCTTC. This sequence encodes CAWSPAENEQFF.

The rearrangement links TRBV10-3 to TRBJ2-5, with D perhaps matching TRBD1 (5 bases). Germline lookup yields CDR1 ENHRY and CDR2 SYGVKD. CDR3 length: 14 residues. Trimming took 6 bases from V and 4 from J, leaving 15 bases between them. The CDR3 coding sequence is TGTGCCATCAGCCTCCAGGGCGAGAGAGAGACCCAGTACTTC. This gives the protein CAISLQGERETQYF.

The V call is TRBV10-1, the J call TRBJ1-4; 8 positions agree with TRBD1. Germline lookup yields CDR1 WNHNN and CDR2 SYGVQD (reference sequence). This CDR3 has 14 amino acids. Germline trimming cut 6 bases from V and 8 bases from J; bases unmatched to any gene: 8. The CDR3 spells CASSVGQVGEKLFF. The CDR3 DNA is TGCGCCAGCAGCGTGGGACAGGTCGGCGAAAAACTGTTTTTT.

This rearrangement joins TRBV20-1 to TRBJ2-5; D remains ambiguous. The ends were cut back, 6 bases at V and 5 bases at J, with 7 bases in the middle. Germline V gene data show CDR1 as DFQATT and CDR2 as SNEGSKA (reference sequence). There are 10 residues in the CDR3. In nucleotides, the CDR3 is TGCAGTGCCTTTAGTGAGACCCAGTACTTC. Its translation is CSAFSETQYF.

V gene TRBV5-1 combines with J gene TRBJ2-3; the D gene is possibly TRBD1 (6 bases). Germline CDR1 SGHRS, CDR2 YFSETQ. CDR3 size: 13 residues. Between the trimmed V and J ends, which lost 0 bases and 6 bases, there was a span of 8 bases. DNA for the CDR3: TGCGCCAGCAGCTTGGGAACAGGGGATACGCAGTATTTT. This encodes CASSLGTGDTQYF.

The chain carries TRBV5-6 and TRBJ1-1; D remains unclear. Germline V gives CDR1 SGHDT, CDR2 YYEEEE. The CDR3 is 14 residues long. V was cut by 5 bases and J by 10 bases, with 21 bases left in between. The CDR3 bases are TGTGCCAGCAGTCGAGGTCAGGCGCCGCCTCTAGCTTTCTTT. Translating gives CASSRGQAPPLAFF. Full variable domain (outside the CDR3, taken from reference TRBV5-6 and TRBJ1-1): DAGVTQSPTHLIKTRGQQVTLRCSPKSGHDTVSWYQQALGQGPQFIFQYYEEEERQRGNFPDRFSGHQFPNYSSELNVNALLLGDSALYLCASSRGQAPPLAFFGQGTRLTVV.

The gene calls are TRBV4-2 and TRBJ2-3; 10 bases are shared with TRBD2. V lost 0 bases and J lost 2; bases outside the gene matches: 11. The CDR3 sequence is 19 residues long. Germline assignment: CDR1 LGHNA and CDR2 YNFKEQ. The DNA of the CDR3 is TGTGCCAGCAGCCAAGATTTTTCTTGGCTAGCGGGGGCCACAGATACGCAGTATTTT. It codes for CASSQDFSWLAGATDTQYF.